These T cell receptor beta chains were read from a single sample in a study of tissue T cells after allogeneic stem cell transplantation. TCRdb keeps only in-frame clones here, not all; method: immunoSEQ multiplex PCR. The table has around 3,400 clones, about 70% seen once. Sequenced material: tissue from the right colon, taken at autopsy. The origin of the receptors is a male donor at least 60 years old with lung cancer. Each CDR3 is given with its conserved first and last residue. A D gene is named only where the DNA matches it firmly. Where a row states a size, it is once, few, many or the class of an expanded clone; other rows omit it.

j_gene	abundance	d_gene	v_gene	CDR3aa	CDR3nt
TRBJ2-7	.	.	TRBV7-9	CASSPPRHPYEQYF	TGTGCCAGCAGCCCCCCGAGACACCCATACGAGCAGTACTTC
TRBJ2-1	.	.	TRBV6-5	CASSYSGLNEQFF	TGTGCCAGCAGTTACTCAGGACTCAATGAGCAGTTCTTC
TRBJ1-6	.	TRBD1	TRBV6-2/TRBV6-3	CASSYSRDRGTYNSPLHF	TGTGCCAGCAGTTACTCGAGAGACAGGGGTACCTATAATTCACCCCTCCACTTT
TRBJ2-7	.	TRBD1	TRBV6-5	CASKMDRGLYEQYF	TGTGCCAGCAAGATGGACAGGGGGCTATACGAGCAGTACTTC
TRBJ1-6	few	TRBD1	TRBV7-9	CASSSDRDHNSPLHF	TGTGCCAGCAGCTCGGACAGGGACCATAATTCACCCCTCCACTTT
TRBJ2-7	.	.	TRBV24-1	CATSAADSFYEQYF	TGTGCCACCAGTGCCGCCGACAGCTTCTACGAGCAGTACTTC
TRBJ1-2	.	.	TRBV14	CASSQVGAGPYGYTF	TGTGCCAGCAGCCAAGTGGGCGCAGGGCCTTATGGCTACACCTTC
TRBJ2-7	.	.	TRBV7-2	CASSLAAGSSYEQYF	TGTGCCAGCAGCTTAGCGGCAGGGAGCTCCTACGAGCAGTACTTC
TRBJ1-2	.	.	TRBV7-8	CASTAMNYGYTF	TGTGCCAGCACAGCCATGAACTATGGCTACACCTTC
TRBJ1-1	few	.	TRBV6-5	CASKQGNTEAFF	TGTGCCAGCAAACAGGGAAACACTGAAGCTTTCTTT
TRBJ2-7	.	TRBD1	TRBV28	CASSSGTGGYEQYF	TGTGCCAGCAGTTCGGGGACAGGGGGCTACGAGCAGTACTTC
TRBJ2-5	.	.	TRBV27	CASLPVTGRRETQYF	TGTGCCAGCCTTCCCGTGACAGGCCGGCGGGAGACCCAGTACTTC
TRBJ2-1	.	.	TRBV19	CASKPEHRHYNEQFF	TGTGCCAGTAAACCCGAGCACCGACACTACAATGAGCAGTTCTTC
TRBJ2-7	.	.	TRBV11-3	CASSLRTNYEQYF	TGTGCCAGCAGCCTTCGGACAAACTACGAGCAGTACTTC
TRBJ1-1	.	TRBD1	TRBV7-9	CASTPPGQVNTEAFF	TGTGCCAGCACCCCTCCGGGACAGGTGAACACTGAAGCTTTCTTT
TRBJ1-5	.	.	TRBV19	CASSISLPVNQPQHF	TGTGCCAGTAGTATCAGCCTCCCAGTCAATCAGCCCCAGCATTTT
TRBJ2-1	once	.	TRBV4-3	CASSQDSRGVHNEQFF	TGCGCCAGCAGCCAAGATTCGCGGGGCGTCCACAATGAGCAGTTCTTC
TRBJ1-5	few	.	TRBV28	CASSHGGNQPQHF	TGTGCCAGCAGTCACGGGGGGAATCAGCCCCAGCATTTT
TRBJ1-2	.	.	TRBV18	CASSPQSYGYTF	TGTGCCAGCTCACCACAGAGCTATGGCTACACCTTC
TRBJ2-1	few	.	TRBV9	CASSPRDSPYNEQFF	TGTGCCAGCAGCCCGAGGGACTCCCCCTACAATGAGCAGTTCTTC
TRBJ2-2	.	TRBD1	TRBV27	CASSPRTGTGGVLTGELFF	TGTGCCAGCAGCCCCAGAACCGGGACAGGGGGAGTGTTGACCGGGGAGCTGTTTTTT
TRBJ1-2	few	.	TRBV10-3	CAISGLQGNYGYTF	TGTGCCATCAGTGGTCTGCAGGGGAACTATGGCTACACCTTC
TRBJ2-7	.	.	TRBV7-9	CASSLGGGLNEQYF	TGTGCCAGCAGCTTAGGTGGGGGGCTCAACGAGCAGTACTTC
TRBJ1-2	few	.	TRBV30	CAWSVYGGYGYTF	TGTGCCTGGAGTGTTTATGGGGGATATGGCTACACCTTC
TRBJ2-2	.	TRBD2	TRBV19	CASTHWASGRDTGELFF	TGTGCCAGTACGCACTGGGCTAGCGGGCGAGACACCGGGGAGCTGTTTTTT
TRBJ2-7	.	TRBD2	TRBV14	CASSRIQAGGPYEQYF	TGTGCCAGCAGCCGAATCCAAGCGGGAGGGCCCTACGAGCAGTACTTC
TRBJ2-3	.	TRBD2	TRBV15	CATSSLKRGGIDTQYF	TGTGCCACCAGCAGCCTTAAGCGGGGGGGAATAGATACGCAGTATTTT
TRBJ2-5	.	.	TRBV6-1	CASSETGKVYQETQYF	TGTGCCAGCAGTGAAACGGGGAAGGTGTACCAAGAGACCCAGTACTTC
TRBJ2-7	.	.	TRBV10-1	CASSETAPLPGAYEQYF	TGCGCCAGCAGTGAAACGGCCCCTCTGCCGGGGGCCTACGAGCAGTACTTC
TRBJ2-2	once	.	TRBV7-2	CASSLVPGQNTGELFF	TGTGCCAGCAGCTTAGTCCCCGGACAGAACACCGGGGAGCTGTTTTTT
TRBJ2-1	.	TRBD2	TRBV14	CASSQRDQRGARNEQFF	TGTGCCAGCAGCCAAAGGGACCAGCGGGGGGCCAGGAATGAGCAGTTCTTC
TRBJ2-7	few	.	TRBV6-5	CASTFRGPYEQYF	TGTGCCAGCACCTTTCGGGGCCCCTACGAGCAGTACTTC
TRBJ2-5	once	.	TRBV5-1	CASSPYGGMGETQYF	TGCGCCAGCAGCCCGTACGGGGGTATGGGAGAGACCCAGTACTTC
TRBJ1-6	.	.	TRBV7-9	CASSLGTQGRLGNSPLHF	TGTGCCAGCAGCTTAGGAACTCAGGGGCGCTTAGGAAATTCACCCCTCCACTTT
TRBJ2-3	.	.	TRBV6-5	CASSYGSTKYTQYF	TGTGCCAGCAGTTACGGGTCTACCAAGTATACGCAGTATTTT
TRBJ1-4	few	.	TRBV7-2	CASSLEGRTSEKLFF	TGTGCCAGCAGCTTAGAGGGACGGACAAGTGAAAAACTGTTTTTT
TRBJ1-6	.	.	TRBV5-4	CASSLPPQGPLHF	TGTGCCAGCAGCCTCCCACCGCAGGGTCCCCTCCACTTT
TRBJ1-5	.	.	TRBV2	CASSEGVFRNQPQHF	TGTGCCAGCAGTGAAGGGGTATTTCGGAATCAGCCCCAGCATTTT
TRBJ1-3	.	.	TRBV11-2	CASTNLGATLTSGNTIYF	TGTGCCAGCACCAATCTCGGGGCCACCTTAACCTCTGGAAACACCATATATTTT
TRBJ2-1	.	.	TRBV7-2	CASSPSGLINEQFF	TGTGCCAGCAGCCCTTCGGGACTGATCAATGAGCAGTTCTTC
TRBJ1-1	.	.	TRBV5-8	CASSSVLLNTEAFF	TGTGCCAGCAGCTCGGTACTCTTGAACACTGAAGCTTTCTTT
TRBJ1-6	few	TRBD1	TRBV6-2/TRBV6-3	CASSRRGQGTNSPLHF	TGTGCCAGCAGTCGACGGGGACAGGGCACTAATTCACCCCTCCACTTT
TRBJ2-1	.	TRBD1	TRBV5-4	CASSHRGETYNEQFF	TGTGCCAGCAGCCACAGGGGAGAAACCTACAATGAGCAGTTCTTC
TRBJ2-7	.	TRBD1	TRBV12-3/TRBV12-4	CASNPTGGDEQYF	TGTGCCAGCAACCCGACAGGGGGTGACGAGCAGTACTTC
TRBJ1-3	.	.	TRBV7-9	CASSLLGAGNTIYF	TGTGCCAGCAGCTTACTTGGGGCTGGAAACACCATATATTTT
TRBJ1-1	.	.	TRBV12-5	CASGLSGVGEAFF	TGTGCTAGTGGCCTGAGTGGGGTCGGTGAAGCTTTCTTT
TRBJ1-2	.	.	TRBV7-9	CASSSGEARGIGYTF	TGTGCCAGCAGCTCCGGGGAGGCCCGCGGCATTGGCTACACCTTC
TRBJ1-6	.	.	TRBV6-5	CASGFINSPLHF	TGTGCCAGTGGCTTCATTAATTCACCCCTCCACTTT
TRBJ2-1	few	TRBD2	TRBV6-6	CASRQGLARGHEQFF	TGTGCCAGCAGACAAGGACTAGCTAGGGGCCATGAGCAGTTCTTC
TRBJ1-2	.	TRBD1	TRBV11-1	CASSSRDRTNYGYTF	TGTGCCAGCAGCTCCCGGGACAGGACTAACTATGGCTACACCTTC
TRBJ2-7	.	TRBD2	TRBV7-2	CASSLVGTSIAGEQYF	TGTGCCAGCAGCTTAGTCGGGACTAGCATTGCGGGCGAGCAGTACTTC
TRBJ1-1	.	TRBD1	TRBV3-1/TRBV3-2	CASSPGSFGQGGSEAFF	TGTGCCAGCAGCCCGGGCTCATTCGGACAGGGAGGGTCTGAAGCTTTCTTT